This T cell receptor beta chain was identified in a study of blood T cells in healthy people across ages (dated by TCRdb to the mid-2010s). Regarding the complete study: Template switching captured roughly one uniquely barcoded TCR beta cDNA molecule per two T cells in model experiments. To avoid experimental bias, donors of different ages were randomly spread across the sequencing lanes. The study analyzed two additional independent replicas of 1 million unique cDNA reads from the same blood draw for two donors, one aged 18 to 29 and one aged 80 or older. Donors were grouped into four age groups: young (average about 15 years), middle-aged (over 35), aged (about 60) and long-lived (approximately 78). The study measured age-related changes in TCR beta repertoire diversity using deep sequencing normalized with unique cDNA molecular identifiers. What the authors observed across the whole study: Because the CMV infection status of the donors was unknown, age-related changes in expanded clonotypes may potentially have been confounded. Observed TCR beta diversity correlated strongly with the percentage of naive T cells measured by flow cytometry. As age increased, observed TCR beta diversity per million T cells dropped in a roughly linear way, and a significant reduction was already evident by age about 40. Estimates of total diversity based on one million sequenced T cells were regarded as lower bounds and as underestimates. Since profiling was done on bulk unsorted PBMCs, naive and antigen-experienced compartments could not be conclusively compared. Compared with the aged group, the long-lived group had more naive CD4+ T cells, fewer expanded clones and increased TCR diversity, suggesting age selection.

This clonotype was seen repeatedly, ten times or more. This receptor's antigen is unknown. There are no base qualities to consult, and no much larger clone falls within one base. The roughly 39 donors, aged roughly 6 to 95 years, were systemically healthy Caucasian individuals from Russia. Ten milliliters of peripheral blood were drawn from each donor into EDTA-treated Vacutainer tubes. PBMCs were isolated by Ficoll-Paque density-gradient centrifugation, with at least 6 million obtained per sample. Total RNA, at least 6 micrograms per sample, was extracted from PBMCs with Trizol reagent. Naive CD45RAhigh/CD27high T cell percentages were measured by flow cytometry on a PBMC aliquot from every donor. V is shortened by 7 bases, J by 2 bases, and the region joining them spans 14 bases. The germline V gene gives CDR1 as SQVTM and CDR2 as ANQGSEA. From its cysteine to its phenylalanine, the CDR3 spans 13 amino acids. The sequence is cut down to CDR3 DNA, 39 bases in frame from base 1.

The library was made by 5' RACE. The sequencer listed for this sample is Illumina HiSeq 2500. The second PCR ran for about 6 to 12 cycles and used a J-beta primer mix along with a sample-barcoded 5' primer. A template-switch 5' adaptor carrying 12 random nucleotides introduced a unique molecular identifier onto each TCR beta cDNA molecule. Each sample yielded at least 2.5 million CDR3-containing paired-end reads. All of the RNA was converted into first-strand cDNA using the Mint cDNA synthesis kit, with a TRBC-specific oligonucleotide serving as the primer. All cDNA was treated with uracil-DNA glycosylase and then went through a first 18-cycle PCR with the universal primers M1SS and BC2_uni_R. In the original analysis: For normalization, 1 million high-quality reads, each with a distinct molecular identifier, were randomly selected from each sample. Reads with shared molecular identifiers were discarded instead of being binned into consensus sequences. MiTCR, run with a Q25 quality threshold and the strictest error-elimination algorithm, handled CDR3 identification, clonotype clustering and error correction. A nonparametric unseen species model with Euler transformation was used to estimate lower-bound total TCR beta diversity. TCRdb applied fastp at Q25 and MiXCR to the public reads, then kept only in-frame beta chains. For every CDR3 protein sequence, its rows merge into one entry that carries the most common genes and DNA. The V and J calls follow TCRdb's processing rather than the paper's. The sample table shows 1.5 million to 2 million distinct CDR3 sequences, and roughly 30% are seen once. The top ten constitute roughly 8% of the sample.

The rearranged segments are TRBV29-1 and TRBJ1-2; TRBD1 is possibly the D segment (5 matching bases). This clonotype was sampled from a woman in her thirties in good health. What was sequenced was blood. The CDR3 sequence is CSAEIRGNYGYTF. The nucleotides read TGCAGCGCCGAGATCCGGGGGAACTATGGCTACACCTTC.